This TCR beta chain was recovered during a study of blood T cell repertoires in COVID-19. How the authors handled the data: Reference gene primers were amplified, and this amplification served to estimate nucleated cell counts. Data came from immunoSEQ multiplex PCR; TCRdb stores just in-frame clones and leaves some out. Clonal size and the V and J genes are those of that table, whereas D and trimming came from the DNA. Of 90,000 or so clones listed, about nine tenths are singletons. The specimen sequenced was peripheral blood. The receptor comes from a man in his sixties with COVID-19, enrolled during active disease.

CDR3 residues: CSVGGQGNEQFF. CDR3 sequence (DNA): TGCAGCGTTGGTGGACAGGGAAATGAGCAGTTCTTC. This sequence joins TRBV29-1 and TRBJ2-1, with 8 bases fitting TRBD1. After removal of 4 bases from V and 7 bases from J, the junction contained 3 bases not matched to a gene. The CDR3 spans 12 residues. CDR1 SQVTM and CDR2 ANQGSEA come from the germline V gene.